The 15 T cell receptor beta chains below come from one sample, sequenced in a study of blood T cells in healthy people across ages. Through a sample-barcoded 5' primer and a J-beta primer mix, a second PCR was run for 7 to 11 cycles. Each CDR3 protein is one row after TCRdb ran MiXCR on the 5' RACE reads. This table holds around 1,800,000 distinct CDR3 sequences, around 40% found once. Input material: blood. The receptors here all came from a human donor in good health.

This clonotype appeared a few times. The gene calls are TRBV7-9 and TRBJ1-6, with D perhaps TRBD1 (5 bases). With 6 bases removed from V and 8 bases from J, the gap between germline ends came to 17 bases. Germline values: CDR1 SEHNR, CDR2 FQNEAQ (reference sequence). The CDR3 is 15 amino acids. The CDR3: CASSHKGSRDSPLHF. DNA of the CDR3: TGTGCCAGCAGTCATAAGGGGAGTAGGGATTCACCCCTCCACTTT.

The V call is TRBV7-3, the J call TRBJ2-5, with D perhaps TRBD2 (6 bases). V lost 5 bases, J lost 1 base, and 14 bases lay in between. There are 15 residues in the CDR3. Germline values: CDR1 SGHTA, CDR2 FQGTGA. CDR3: CASSPQAGRQETQYF. Written as DNA, the CDR3 is TGTGCCAGCAGCCCACAGGCGGGACGCCAAGAGACCCAGTACTTC.

This sequence joins TRBV5-1 and TRBJ1-1; D is possibly TRBD1 (5 bases). The length of the CDR3 is 14 residues. Germline loops: CDR1 SGHRS, CDR2 YFSETQ. Trimming removed 2 bases at V and 3 bases at J, with 11 bases between. CDR3 bases: TGCGCCAGCAGCTTACAGGCCGAGGACACTGAAGCTTTCTTT. Protein product: CASSLQAEDTEAFF.

This clonotype was seen only once. This sequence joins TRBV10-2 and TRBJ1-1; D not certain. CDR1 and CDR2 from the germline V gene are WSHSY and SAAADI. Trimming shortened V by 7 bases and J by 11 bases, and 17 bases separated the two germline ends. The CDR3 consists of 12 residues. The CDR3 loop reads CASKETELEAFF. The CDR3, as DNA: TGCGCCAGCAAGGAGACGGAATTGGAGGCTTTCTTT.

This rearrangement joins TRBV6-1 to TRBJ2-3, with 8 bases aligning to TRBD2. CDR3 size: 15 residues. Germline V gives CDR1 MNHNS, CDR2 SASEGT. Trimming removed 4 bases from V and 4 bases from J; junction bases left unmatched: 7. CDR3 coding DNA: TGTGCCAGCAGTGTTTCTAGCGGGCCTCCAGATACGCAGTATTTT. As protein: CASSVSSGPPDTQYF.

This clonotype was counted a single time. One end of the junction does not line up with germline, which may come from a read error. This chain connects TRBV4-1 to TRBJ1-1; no clear D. CDR3 size: 13 residues. Germline CDR1 is MGHRA and CDR2 is YSYEKL. The CDR3 nucleotides are TGCGCCAGCAGCCAAACGTCCAACACTGAAGCCTTCTTT. The encoded protein is CASSQTSNTEAFF.

A few counts support this clonotype. The chain is built from TRBV7-9 and TRBJ2-1, with D possibly being TRBD1 (6 bases). The V and J ends lost 1 base and 6 bases respectively, with 13 bases between them. Germline V lookup: CDR1 SEHNR, CDR2 FQNEAQ (reference sequence). The CDR3 loop spans 15 amino acids. CDR3 sequence: CASSLGQGRVNEQFF. CDR3 coding DNA: TGTGCCAGCAGCTTAGGTCAGGGGCGGGTCAATGAGCAGTTCTTC.

In DNA form, the CDR3 reads TGTGCCAGCACCTATAGCGGGGGGGCGTCCTACAATGAGCAGTTCTTC. This gives the protein CASTYSGGASYNEQFF. J is TRBJ2-1 and V is TRBV7-9; 11 positions agree with TRBD2. Looked up from germline, CDR1 is SEHNR and CDR2 is FQNEAQ (reference sequence). The CDR3 extends over 16 amino acids. The V and J ends lost 7 bases and 1 base, in that order; junction bases with no gene match: 6.

This sequence joins TRBV29-1 and TRBJ2-5, with 11 positions matching TRBD1. This CDR3 spans 14 amino acids. V lost 4 bases and J lost 3; bases outside the gene matches: 4. Germline CDR1 and CDR2: SQVTM and ANQGSEA. The CDR3 DNA reads as TGCAGCGTTGGGGACAGGGGGTTGAAAGAGACCCAGTACTTC. Translation gives CSVGDRGLKETQYF.

This sequence joins TRBV20-1 and TRBJ1-5, with TRBD1 identical over 8 bases. Germline CDR1 reads DFQATT; CDR2 reads SNEGSKA (reference sequence). Trimming removed 5 bases from V and 3 bases from J; junction bases left unmatched: 6. There are 14 residues in the CDR3. CDR3 sequence reads: CSAWTGFVNQPQHF. Here the CDR3 DNA reads TGCAGTGCTTGGACAGGGTTTGTCAATCAGCCCCAGCATTTT.

The V and J genes are TRBV4-1 and TRBJ1-6; the D gene is possibly TRBD1 (6 bases). Germline V gives CDR1 MGHRA, CDR2 YSYEKL. Between the trimmed V and J ends, which lost 4 bases and 14 bases, there was a span of 21 bases. This CDR3 is built from 15 residues. The CDR3 sequence: CASSPRGGPTPALHF. CDR3 in DNA: TGCGCCAGCAGCCCCCGGGGGGGGCCAACGCCGGCCCTCCACTTT.

The chain couples TRBV9 to TRBJ2-1, with 11 bases fitting TRBD2. CDR1 is SGDLS and CDR2 is YYNGEE in the germline V gene. V trimming: 0 bases; J trimming: 5 bases; junction bases outside the gene matches: 7. The CDR3 has 17 amino acids. The CDR3 nucleotides are TGTGCCAGCAGCGTAGTTACTAGCGGGGGAACTGACAATGAGCAGTTCTTC. Its translation is CASSVVTSGGTDNEQFF.

This rearrangement joins TRBV5-1 to TRBJ1-1; possible D gene TRBD1, 5 bases. V was clipped by 6 bases and J by 1 base, with 13 bases between them. The CDR3 is 14 residues long. Per germline, CDR1 SGHRS and CDR2 YFSETQ. The CDR3 is CASTWGTGNTEAFF. CDR3 sequence (DNA): TGCGCCAGCACCTGGGGGACGGGGAACACTGAAGCTTTCTTT.

This clonotype showed up just a few times. J is TRBJ2-5 and V is TRBV4-1; TRBD2 matches 8 bases. The end of the DNA fits TRBJ2-7 better, so the J call may be wrong. From germline, CDR1 is MGHRA and CDR2 YSYEKL. The CDR3 spans 16 residues. Here the CDR3 reads CASSQEETSASSEQYF. The DNA of the CDR3 is TGCGCCAGCAGCCAAGAGGAGACTAGCGCCTCGTCCGAGCAGTACTTC.

The rearrangement uses TRBV19 and TRBJ2-7, with D possibly being TRBD1 or TRBD2 (6 bases each). CDR1 and CDR2 (germline): LNHDA, SQIVND (reference sequence). The CDR3 runs 16 residues. V lost 6 bases and J lost 4, with 22 bases in between. CDR3 loop: CASSQLPPGARYEQYF. CDR3 coding DNA: TGTGCCAGTAGCCAACTGCCACCGGGGGCAAGATACGAGCAGTACTTC.